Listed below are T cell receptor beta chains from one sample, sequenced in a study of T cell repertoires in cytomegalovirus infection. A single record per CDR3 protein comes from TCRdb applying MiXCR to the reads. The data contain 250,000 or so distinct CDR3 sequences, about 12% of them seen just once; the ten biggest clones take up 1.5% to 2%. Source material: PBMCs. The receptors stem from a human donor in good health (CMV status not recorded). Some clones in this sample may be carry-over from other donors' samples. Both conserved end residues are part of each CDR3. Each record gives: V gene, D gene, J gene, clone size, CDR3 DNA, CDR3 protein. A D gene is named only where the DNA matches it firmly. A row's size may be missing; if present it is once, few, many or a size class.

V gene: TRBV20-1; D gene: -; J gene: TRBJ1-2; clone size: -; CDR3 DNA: TGCAGTGCTTTACTGGACAGTCTCTATGGCTACACCTTC; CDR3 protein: CSALLDSLYGYTF
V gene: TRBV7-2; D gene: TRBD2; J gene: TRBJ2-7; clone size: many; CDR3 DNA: TGTGCCAGCAGCTTTCTCCAGCGGGACCACTACGAGCAGTACTTC; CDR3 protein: CASSFLQRDHYEQYF
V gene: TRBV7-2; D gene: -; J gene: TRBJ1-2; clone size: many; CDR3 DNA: TGTGCCAGCAGCCCGAATCGTGGCTACACCTTC; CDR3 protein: CASSPNRGYTF
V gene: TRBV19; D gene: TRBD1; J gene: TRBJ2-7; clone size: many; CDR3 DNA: TGTGCCAGTACCGGGACAGGGCTTGAAGAGCAGTACTTC; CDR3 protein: CASTGTGLEEQYF
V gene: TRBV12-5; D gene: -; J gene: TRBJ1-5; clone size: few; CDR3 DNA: TGTGCTAGTGCCAGTCCCGGCGGTAGCAATCAGCCCCAGCATTTT; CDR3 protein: CASASPGGSNQPQHF
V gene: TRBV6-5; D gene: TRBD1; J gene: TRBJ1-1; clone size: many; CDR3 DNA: TGTGCCAGCAGTTACCTTTCAAACAGGGGTCTGAACACTGAAGCTTTCTTT; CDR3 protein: CASSYLSNRGLNTEAFF
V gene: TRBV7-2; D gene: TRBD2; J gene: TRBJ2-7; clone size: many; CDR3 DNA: TGTGCCAGCAGCTTAGGAGCTAGCGGGAGCGGGTCAAACGAGCAGTACTTC; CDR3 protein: CASSLGASGSGSNEQYF
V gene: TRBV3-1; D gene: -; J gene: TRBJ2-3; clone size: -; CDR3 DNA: TGTGCCAGCAGCCAAGATTCTTTAGATACGCAGTATTTT; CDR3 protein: CASSQDSLDTQYF
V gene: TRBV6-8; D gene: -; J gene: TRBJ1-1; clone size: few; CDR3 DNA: TGTGCCAGCAGTTACTCCCCGGGGGAGGTCACTGAAGCTTTCTTT; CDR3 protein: CASSYSPGEVTEAFF
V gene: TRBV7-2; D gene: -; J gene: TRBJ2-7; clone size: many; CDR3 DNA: TGTGCCAGCAGCTCGGAGACGGCTCGGGAGCAGTACTTC; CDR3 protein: CASSSETAREQYF
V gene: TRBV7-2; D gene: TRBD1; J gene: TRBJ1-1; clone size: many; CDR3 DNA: TGTGCCAGCAACCTACAGGGGGCGGGAACTGAAGCTTTCTTT; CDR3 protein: CASNLQGAGTEAFF
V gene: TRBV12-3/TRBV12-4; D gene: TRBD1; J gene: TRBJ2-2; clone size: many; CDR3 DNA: TGTGCCAGCAGAAGACAGGGTGCGAACACCGGGGAGCTGTTTTTT; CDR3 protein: CASRRQGANTGELFF
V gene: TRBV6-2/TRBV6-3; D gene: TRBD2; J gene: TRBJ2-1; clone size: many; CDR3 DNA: TGTGCCAGCAGTCCAAGACTAGCGGGCTACAATGAGCAGTTCTTC; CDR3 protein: CASSPRLAGYNEQFF
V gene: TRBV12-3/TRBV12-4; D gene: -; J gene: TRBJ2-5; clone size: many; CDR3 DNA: TGTGCCAGCAGTCCATTCTGGGGGGGGGCAGAGACCCAGTACTTC; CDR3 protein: CASSPFWGGAETQYF
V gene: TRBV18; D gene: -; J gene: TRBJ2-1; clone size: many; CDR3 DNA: TGTGCCAGCTCCCCCTCGGCAGGACATTTTCATGAGCAGTTCTTC; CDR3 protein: CASSPSAGHFHEQFF
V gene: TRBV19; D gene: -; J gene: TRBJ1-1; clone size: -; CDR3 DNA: TGTGCCAGTAGTATGCGTTCCGGGGAAGCTTTCTTT; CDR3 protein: CASSMRSGEAFF
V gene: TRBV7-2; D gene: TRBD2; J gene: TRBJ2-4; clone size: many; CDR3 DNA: TGTGCCAGCAGCTTAGGGCGGGGGACGGGGGAAAACATTCAGTACTTC; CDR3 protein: CASSLGRGTGENIQYF
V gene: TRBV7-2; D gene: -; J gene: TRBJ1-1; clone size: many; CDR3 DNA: TGTGCCAGCAGCGCCAGGGCCGGGGGCACTGAAGCTTTCTTT; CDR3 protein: CASSARAGGTEAFF
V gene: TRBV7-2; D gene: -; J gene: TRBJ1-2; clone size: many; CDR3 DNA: TGTGCCAGCAGCTTAGAGGTTGAGGGTAATGGCTACACCTTC; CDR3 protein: CASSLEVEGNGYTF
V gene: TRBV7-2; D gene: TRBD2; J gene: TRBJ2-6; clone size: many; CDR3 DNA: TGTGCCAGCAGCTTGGGTAGCGGGAGAGGGGGGGCCAACGTCCTGACTTTC; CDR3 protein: CASSLGSGRGGANVLTF
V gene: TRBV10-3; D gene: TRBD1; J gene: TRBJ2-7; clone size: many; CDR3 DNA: TGTGCCATCAGGCCGGGGACAGGGATCGACGAGCAGTACTTC; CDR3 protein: CAIRPGTGIDEQYF